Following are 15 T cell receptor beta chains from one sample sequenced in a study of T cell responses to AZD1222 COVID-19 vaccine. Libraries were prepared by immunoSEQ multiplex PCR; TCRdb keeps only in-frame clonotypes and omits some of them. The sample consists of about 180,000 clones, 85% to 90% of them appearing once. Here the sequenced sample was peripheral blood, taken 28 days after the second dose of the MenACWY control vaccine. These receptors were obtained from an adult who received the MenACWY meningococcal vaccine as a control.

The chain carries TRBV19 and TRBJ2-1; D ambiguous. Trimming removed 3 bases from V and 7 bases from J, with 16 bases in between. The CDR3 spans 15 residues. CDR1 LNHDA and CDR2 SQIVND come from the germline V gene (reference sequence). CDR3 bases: TGTGCCAGTAGTATTATGGTACGCCGTGATAATGAGCAGTTCTTC. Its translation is CASSIMVRRDNEQFF.

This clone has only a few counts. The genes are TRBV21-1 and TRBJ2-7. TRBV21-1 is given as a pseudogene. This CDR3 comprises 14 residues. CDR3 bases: TGTGCCAGGGAACTCAGGAGAAACTCCTACGAGCAGTACTTC. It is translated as CARELRRNSYEQYF.

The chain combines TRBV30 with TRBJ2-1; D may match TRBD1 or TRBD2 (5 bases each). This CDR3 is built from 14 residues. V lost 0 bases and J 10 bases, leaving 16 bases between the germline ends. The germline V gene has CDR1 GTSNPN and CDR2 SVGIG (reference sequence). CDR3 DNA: TGTGCCTGGAGTGTAGGTGTTCGGGGCGACGAGCAGTTCTTC. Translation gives CAWSVGVRGDEQFF.

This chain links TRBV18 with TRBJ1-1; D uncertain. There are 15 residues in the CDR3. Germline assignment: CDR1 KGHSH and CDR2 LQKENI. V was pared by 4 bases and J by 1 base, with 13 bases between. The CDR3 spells CASSLTTQPNTEAFF. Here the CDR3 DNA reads TGTGCCAGCTCACTGACAACCCAGCCGAACACTGAAGCTTTCTTT.

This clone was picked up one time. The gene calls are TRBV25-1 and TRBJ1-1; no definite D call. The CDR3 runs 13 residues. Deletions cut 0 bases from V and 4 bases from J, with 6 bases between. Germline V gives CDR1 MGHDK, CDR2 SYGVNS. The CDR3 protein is CASSEYGLTEAFF. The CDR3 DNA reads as TGTGCCAGCAGTGAATATGGACTCACTGAAGCTTTCTTT. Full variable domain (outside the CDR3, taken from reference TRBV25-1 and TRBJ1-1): EADIYQTPRYLVIGTGKKITLECSQTMGHDKMYWYQQDPGMELHLIHYSYGVNSTEKGDLSSESTVSRIRTEHFPLTLESARPSHTSQYLCASSEYGLTEAFFGQGTRLTVV.

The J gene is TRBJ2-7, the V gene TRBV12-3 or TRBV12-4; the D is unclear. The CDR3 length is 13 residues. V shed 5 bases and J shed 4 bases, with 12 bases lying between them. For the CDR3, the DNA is TGTGCCAGCAGTGCCCGGGCAGAGTACGAGCAGTACTTC. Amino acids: CASSARAEYEQYF.

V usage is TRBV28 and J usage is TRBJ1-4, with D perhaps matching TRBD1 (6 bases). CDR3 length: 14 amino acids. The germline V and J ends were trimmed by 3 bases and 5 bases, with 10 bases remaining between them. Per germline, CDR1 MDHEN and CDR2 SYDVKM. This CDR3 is CASSFPQGNEKLFF. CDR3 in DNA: TGTGCCAGCAGTTTCCCGCAGGGGAATGAAAAACTGTTTTTT.

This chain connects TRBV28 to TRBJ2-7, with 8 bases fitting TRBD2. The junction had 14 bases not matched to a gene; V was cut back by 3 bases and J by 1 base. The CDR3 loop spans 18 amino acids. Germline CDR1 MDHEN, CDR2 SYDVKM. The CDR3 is CASSLVVVVGGRSYEQYF. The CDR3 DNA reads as TGTGCCAGCAGTTTGGTAGTAGTGGTAGGCGGGAGGTCCTACGAGCAGTACTTC.

CDR3 region: CASSDSRTPQHF. CDR3 DNA sequence: TGTGCCAGCTCAGACTCCCGCACGCCCCAGCATTTT. The V and J genes are TRBV18 and TRBJ1-5; D not certain. The V end was cut by 5 bases, the J end by 9 bases, with 11 bases between. Looked up from germline, CDR1 is KGHSH and CDR2 is LQKENI. The CDR3 contains 12 residues.

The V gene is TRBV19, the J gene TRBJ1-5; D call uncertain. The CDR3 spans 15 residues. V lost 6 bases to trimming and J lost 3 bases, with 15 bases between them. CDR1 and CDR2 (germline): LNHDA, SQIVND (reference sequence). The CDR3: CASRSSTRYNQPQHF. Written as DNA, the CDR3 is TGTGCCAGTAGATCCTCCACTCGGTACAATCAGCCCCAGCATTTT. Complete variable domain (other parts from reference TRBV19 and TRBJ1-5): DGGITQSPKYLFRKEGQNVTLSCEQNLNHDAMYWYRQDPGQGLRLIYYSQIVNDFQKGDIAEGYSVSREKKESFPLTVTSAQKNPTAFYLCASRSSTRYNQPQHFGDGTRLSIL.

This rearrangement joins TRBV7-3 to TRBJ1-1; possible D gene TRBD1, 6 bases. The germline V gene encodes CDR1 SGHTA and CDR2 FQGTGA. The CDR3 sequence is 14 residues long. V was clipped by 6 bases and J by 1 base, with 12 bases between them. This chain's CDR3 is CASRSGAENTEAFF. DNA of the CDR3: TGTGCCAGCAGGTCAGGGGCCGAGAACACTGAAGCTTTCTTT.

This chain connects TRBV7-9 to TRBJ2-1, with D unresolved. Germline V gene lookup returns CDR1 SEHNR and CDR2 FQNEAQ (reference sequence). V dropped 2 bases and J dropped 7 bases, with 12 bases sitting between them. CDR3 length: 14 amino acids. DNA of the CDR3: TGTGCCAGCAGCTTAAGCCTAGGGAATAATGAGCAGTTCTTC. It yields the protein CASSLSLGNNEQFF.

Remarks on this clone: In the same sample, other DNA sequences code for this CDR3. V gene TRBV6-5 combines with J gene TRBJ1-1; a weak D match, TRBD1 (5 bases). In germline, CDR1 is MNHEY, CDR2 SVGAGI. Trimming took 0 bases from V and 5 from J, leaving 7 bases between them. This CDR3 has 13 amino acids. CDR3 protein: CASSYSGGTEAFF. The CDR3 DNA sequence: TGTGCCAGCAGTTACTCCGGGGGGACTGAAGCTTTCTTT.

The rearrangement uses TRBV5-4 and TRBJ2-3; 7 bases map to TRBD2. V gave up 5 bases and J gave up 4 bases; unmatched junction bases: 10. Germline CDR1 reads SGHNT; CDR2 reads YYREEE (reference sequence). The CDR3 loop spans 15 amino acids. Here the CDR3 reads CASSWGAGSADTQYF. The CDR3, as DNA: TGTGCCAGCAGTTGGGGAGCGGGAAGCGCAGATACGCAGTATTTT.

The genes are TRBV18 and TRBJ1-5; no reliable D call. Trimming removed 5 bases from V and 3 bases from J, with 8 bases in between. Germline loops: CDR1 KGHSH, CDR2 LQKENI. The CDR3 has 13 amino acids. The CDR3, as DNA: TGTGCCAGCTCATCGGACGACAATCAGCCCCAGCATTTT. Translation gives CASSSDDNQPQHF.